The 32 T cell receptor beta chains below all came from one sample that was sequenced in a study of blood T cell repertoires in COVID-19. Only in-frame clones appear in the TCRdb table, and some are missing; sequencing was by immunoSEQ multiplex PCR. This table holds approximately 140,000 clones, almost 85% found once. Sequencing input: PBMCs or T cells enriched from blood (not recorded which). All receptors derive from a man between 40 and 49 years old with acute COVID-19.

This chain uses TRBV11-2 with TRBJ1-1, with D possibly TRBD1 on 6 matching bases. The germline V gene has CDR1 SGHAT and CDR2 FQNNGV. There are 16 residues in the CDR3. Trimming removed 4 bases at V and 2 bases at J, with 17 bases between. Written as DNA, the CDR3 is TGTGCCAGCAGCTGGACAGCCCTTCCTCTTAACACTGAAGCTTTCTTT. This sequence encodes CASSWTALPLNTEAFF.

The V and J genes are TRBV5-1 and TRBJ2-7, with a weak D call TRBD1 (5 bases). Germline loops: CDR1 SGHRS, CDR2 YFSETQ. Trimming cost V 0 bases and J 3 bases, with 19 bases left between them. CDR3 length equals 17 residues. The CDR3 region has the DNA TGCGCCAGCAGCTTGGAAGAAAGGGGCTCCCTCCTCTACGAGCAGTACTTC. Protein: CASSLEERGSLLYEQYF.

The genes are TRBV7-2 and TRBJ1-5, with D possibly being TRBD1 (5 bases). Germline CDR1 SGHTA, CDR2 FQGNSA. The CDR3 runs 14 residues. Trimming shortened V by 5 bases and J by 6 bases, and 14 bases separated the two germline ends. The DNA for the CDR3 is TGTGCCAGCAGCAGCCTCGCGGGGCCTCAGCCCCAGCATTTT. Translated, it gives CASSSLAGPQPQHF. Variable domain in full (rest from reference TRBV7-2 and TRBJ1-5): GAGVSQSPSNKVTEKGKDVELRCDPISGHTALYWYRQSLGQGLEFLIYFQGNSAPDKSGLPSDRFSAERTGGSVSTLTIQRTQQEDSAVYLCASSSLAGPQPQHFGDGTRLSIL.

This chain joins TRBV28 and TRBJ2-3, with 16 bases aligning to TRBD2. Germline lookup yields CDR1 MDHEN and CDR2 SYDVKM. The ends lost 6 bases at V and 5 bases at J; junction bases unmatched: 2. The CDR3 runs to 15 residues. CDR3 sequence: CASRGLAGGLDTQYF. As DNA, the CDR3 is TGTGCCAGCAGGGGACTAGCGGGAGGGTTAGATACGCAGTATTTT. Supplemented by reference TRBV28 and TRBJ2-3, the full variable domain reads DVKVTQSSRYLVKRTGEKVFLECVQDMDHENMFWYRQDPGLGLRLIYFSYDVKMKEKGDIPEGYSVSREKKERFSLILESASTNQTSMYLCASRGLAGGLDTQYFGPGTRLTVL.

This chain uses TRBV4-3 with TRBJ2-6; D not certain. Germline assignment: CDR1 LGHNA and CDR2 YSLEER. The V and J ends lost 6 bases and 0 bases respectively, with 9 bases between them. The CDR3 extends over 15 amino acids. The CDR3 DNA reads TGCGCCAGCAGTCACGACACCTCTGGGGCCAACGTCCTGACTTTC. Translating it yields CASSHDTSGANVLTF.

The rearrangement links TRBV7-6 to TRBJ2-1, with D tentatively TRBD2 (6 bases). CDR3 length equals 14 residues. V shed 5 bases and J shed 6 bases, with 14 bases lying between them. In germline, CDR1 is SGHVS, CDR2 FNYEAQ. The CDR3 reads CASSPSAGTNEQFF. CDR3 DNA sequence: TGTGCCAGCAGCCCATCGGCGGGGACCAATGAGCAGTTCTTC.

On this clone: One junction end does not reproduce the germline sequence, and a read error may be involved. The V call is TRBV7-2, the J call TRBJ2-3; a possible D gene is TRBD2 (5 bases). This CDR3 region has 14 residues. From germline, CDR1 is SGHTA and CDR2 FQGNSA. CDR3 sequence: CASSFLASRDTQYF. CDR3 DNA sequence: TGTGCCAGCAGCTTTTTGGCTAGCAGAGATACGCAGTATTTT.

The chain uses TRBV4-1 and TRBJ1-6; unclear D gene. The CDR3 has 15 amino acids. Germline lookup yields CDR1 MGHRA and CDR2 YSYEKL. Trimming took 4 bases from V and 3 from J, leaving 10 bases between them. The CDR3 protein is CASSPAEGYNSPLHF. For the CDR3, the DNA is TGCGCCAGCAGCCCTGCGGAGGGCTATAATTCACCCCTCCACTTT.

The genes are TRBV19 and TRBJ2-3; D is uncertain. The V and J ends lost 5 bases and 1 base respectively, with 10 bases between them. Germline CDR1 reads LNHDA; CDR2 reads SQIVND (reference sequence). The CDR3 consists of 14 residues. CDR3 sequence reads: CASSALGRTDTQYF. CDR3 in DNA: TGTGCCAGTAGTGCCTTGGGCCGCACAGATACGCAGTATTTT. The entire variable domain, with the rest obtained from reference TRBV19 and TRBJ2-3, is as follows: DGGITQSPKYLFRKEGQNVTLSCEQNLNHDAMYWYRQDPGQGLRLIYYSQIVNDFQKGDIAEGYSVSREKKESFPLTVTSAQKNPTAFYLCASSALGRTDTQYFGPGTRLTVL.

The chain uses TRBV19 and TRBJ1-1; D call uncertain. V was shortened by 7 bases and J by 3 bases, with 15 bases between the two germline ends. The CDR3 sequence is 14 residues long. Germline lookup yields CDR1 LNHDA and CDR2 SQIVND (reference sequence). CDR3 nucleotide sequence: TGTGCCAGTAACGAGGGAGATTGGGACACTGAAGCTTTCTTT. The encoded protein is CASNEGDWDTEAFF.

This chain uses TRBV11-2 with TRBJ1-1; the D gene is possibly TRBD1 (5 bases). The V end lost 0 bases, the J end lost 6 bases, and 11 bases lay between the germline ends. Per germline, CDR1 SGHAT and CDR2 FQNNGV. The CDR3 is 14 amino acids. The CDR3 bases are TGTGCCAGCAGCTTAGAGTTCAGGGCTGCTGAAGCTTTCTTT. Translated: CASSLEFRAAEAFF.

The chain links TRBV7-8 to TRBJ2-2, with a weak D call TRBD1 (6 bases). The CDR3 length is 15 residues. The V end was cut by 5 bases, the J end by 4 bases, with 14 bases between. Germline V gene lookup returns CDR1 SGHVS and CDR2 FQNEAQ. CDR3 residues: CASSPPGTITGELFF. CDR3 coding DNA: TGTGCCAGCAGCCCACCGGGGACAATCACCGGGGAGCTGTTTTTT.

In nucleotides, the CDR3 is TGTGCCAGCAATTTGGACCCGGGACTAAGCGATACGCAGTATTTT. This translates into CASNLDPGLSDTQYF. V is TRBV6-5 and J is TRBJ2-3; 7 nucleotides align to TRBD2. Germline V gene sequence: CDR1 MNHEY, CDR2 SVGAGI. CDR3 length: 15 residues. The V segment lost 7 bases and the J segment 6 bases; nucleotides outside the gene matches: 13.

The chain recombines TRBV6-5 with TRBJ1-6, with D uncertain. Trimming removed 7 bases at V and 7 bases at J, with 14 bases between. Germline V gene sequence: CDR1 MNHEY, CDR2 SVGAGI. The CDR3 length is 14 residues. The CDR3 here is CASKEREGNSPLHF. The CDR3 bases are TGTGCCAGCAAGGAGAGGGAAGGAAATTCACCCCTCCACTTT.

The J gene is TRBJ1-5, the V gene TRBV24-1, with unresolved D. The length of the CDR3 is 14 residues. The V and J ends lost 5 bases and 0 bases respectively, with 7 bases between them. CDR1 is KGHDR and CDR2 is SFDVKD in the germline V gene. The DNA for the CDR3 is TGTGCCACCAGTGCCGTCAGTAGCAATCAGCCCCAGCATTTT. Translated: CATSAVSSNQPQHF.

The chain couples TRBV19 to TRBJ1-1, with 9 bases identical to TRBD1. The trim removed 6 bases at V and 3 bases at J, leaving 5 bases unmatched. The CDR3 length is 14 residues. From germline, CDR1 is LNHDA and CDR2 SQIVND (reference sequence). The CDR3 sequence: CASSLGDRDTEAFF. The CDR3 DNA follows: TGTGCCAGTAGCCTAGGGGACAGGGACACTGAAGCTTTCTTT.

This chain joins TRBV11-2 and TRBJ2-3, with a weak D call TRBD1 (5 bases). Trimming shortened V by 0 bases and J by 5 bases, and 12 bases separated the two germline ends. Germline V gene sequence: CDR1 SGHAT, CDR2 FQNNGV. The CDR3 spans 15 residues. The CDR3 loop reads CASSLEGRGLDTQYF. The CDR3 nucleotides are TGTGCCAGCAGCTTAGAGGGGCGTGGATTAGATACGCAGTATTTT.

The rearrangement uses TRBV24-1 and TRBJ2-5, with D tentatively TRBD2 (6 bases). Germline-derived CDR1 and CDR2 are KGHDR and SFDVKD. This CDR3 region has 14 residues. V lost 5 bases to trimming and J lost 4 bases, with 13 bases between them. CDR3 sequence (DNA): TGTGCCACCAGTGGGTCGGGGGTTTCAGAGACCCAGTACTTC. Its protein product is CATSGSGVSETQYF.

The count of this clone is one. The rearrangement links TRBV6-2 or TRBV6-3 to TRBJ2-3; TRBD2 aligns across 8 bases. The length of the CDR3 is 18 residues. Germline V gives CDR1 MNHEY, CDR2 SVGEGT. J was trimmed by 2 bases and V by 0 bases; bases with no gene match: 10. The CDR3 DNA sequence: TGTGCCAGCAGTTACTCCCCGGACGGGACTAGAAACACAGATACGCAGTATTTT. This sequence encodes CASSYSPDGTRNTDTQYF.

The chain links TRBV19 to TRBJ2-5; TRBD1 matches at 9 bases. V was clipped by 3 bases and J by 6 bases; unmatched bases: 20. Looked up from germline, CDR1 is LNHDA and CDR2 is SQIVND (reference sequence). The CDR3 runs 19 residues. DNA of the CDR3: TGTGCCAGTAGTATCCAATTGGGTATTGGCACAGGGGGCATAAAGACCCAGTACTTC. Translating gives CASSIQLGIGTGGIKTQYF. Full variable domain (remainder filled in from reference TRBV19 and TRBJ2-5): DGGITQSPKYLFRKEGQNVTLSCEQNLNHDAMYWYRQDPGQGLRLIYYSQIVNDFQKGDIAEGYSVSREKKESFPLTVTSAQKNPTAFYLCASSIQLGIGTGGIKTQYFGPGTRLLVL.

This clone was detected a few times. The gene calls are TRBV7-9 and TRBJ2-1; TRBD1 agrees at 9 bases. Germline CDR1 SEHNR, CDR2 FQNEAQ (reference sequence). The V gene end was trimmed by 5 bases and the J gene end by 6 bases; junction bases not matched to a gene: 11. The CDR3 loop spans 16 amino acids. The CDR3 is CASSPRGTGYGNEQFF. The CDR3 DNA is TGTGCCAGCAGCCCGCGCGGGACAGGGTACGGCAATGAGCAGTTCTTC.

The chain carries TRBV9 and TRBJ1-6; D unclear. This CDR3 is 12 amino acids long. CDR1 is SGDLS, CDR2 YYNGEE, per germline. Trimming removed 4 bases from V and 5 bases from J, with 4 bases in between. As DNA, the CDR3 is TGTGCCAGCAGCCCCGATAATTCACCCCTCCACTTT. Residues: CASSPDNSPLHF.

The chain combines TRBV9 with TRBJ2-3; weak D call: TRBD2 (7 bases). Trimming took off 3 bases at V and 4 bases at J, with 15 bases between the two ends. Germline CDR1 SGDLS, CDR2 YYNGEE. The CDR3 consists of 15 residues. The CDR3 region has the DNA TGTGCCAGCAGCGGAGGGGGGGGCCTCGCAGATACGCAGTATTTT. As protein: CASSGGGGLADTQYF.

In its sample, this clone was seen once. This rearrangement joins TRBV28 to TRBJ2-1; 9 positions match TRBD1. Germline-derived CDR1 and CDR2 are MDHEN and SYDVKM. The V gene end was trimmed by 4 bases and the J gene end by 8 bases; junction bases not matched to a gene: 18. The CDR3 extends over 18 amino acids. CDR3 protein: CASSYLNPGQGAEDEQFF. For the CDR3, the DNA is TGTGCCAGCAGTTACCTAAATCCGGGACAGGGAGCGGAGGATGAGCAGTTCTTC. Variable domain in full (rest from reference TRBV28 and TRBJ2-1): DVKVTQSSRYLVKRTGEKVFLECVQDMDHENMFWYRQDPGLGLRLIYFSYDVKMKEKGDIPEGYSVSREKKERFSLILESASTNQTSMYLCASSYLNPGQGAEDEQFFGPGTRLTVL.

The V gene is TRBV7-2, the J gene TRBJ1-3; perhaps TRBD1 as D (6 bases). Per the germline V gene, CDR1 is SGHTA and CDR2 is FQGNSA. The CDR3 runs to 15 residues. With 1 base removed from V and 3 bases from J, the gap between germline ends came to 10 bases. This CDR3 reads CASSLDSRGGNTIYF. CDR3 sequence (DNA): TGTGCCAGCAGCTTAGATAGCAGGGGTGGAAACACCATATATTTT.

CDR3 in amino acids: CASSFGGEKLFF. DNA of the CDR3: TGTGCCAGCAGCTTCGGGGGGGAAAAACTGTTTTTT. The chain has TRBV7-2 and TRBJ1-4; D might be TRBD1 (5 bases). CDR3 size: 12 residues. V was trimmed by 3 bases and J by 8 bases, leaving 7 bases between them. CDR1 is SGHTA and CDR2 is FQGNSA in the germline V gene.

The V gene is TRBV3-1 (or the pseudogene TRBV3-2), the J gene TRBJ2-1, with 11 bases fitting TRBD2. CDR1 is LGHDT, CDR2 YNNKEL, per germline (reference sequence). The CDR3 runs 14 residues. V dropped 0 bases and J dropped 9; count of bases not matched to a gene: 1. The CDR3 region has the DNA TGTGCCAGCAGCCAAGATAGCGGGAGGGGTGAGCAGTTCTTC. It is translated as CASSQDSGRGEQFF.

The chain joins TRBV21-1 to TRBJ2-3; TRBD1, the D gene given by the table, was not confirmed from the DNA. TRBV21-1 is assigned pseudogene status. The CDR3 consists of 19 residues. CDR3 coding DNA: TGTGCCAGCAGCCCTAGCCGGACAGGGGAGGAAGGTAGCACAGATACGCAGTATTTT. Residues: CASSPSRTGEEGSTDTQYF.

The CDR3 coding sequence is TGTGCCAGCAGTTTAACGTCCCGCCGCCCAGTTAACTATGGCTACACCTTC. Residues: CASSLTSRRPVNYGYTF. The V and J genes are TRBV28 and TRBJ1-2; no clear D gene. With 2 bases removed from V and 1 base from J, the gap between germline ends came to 17 bases. This CDR3 is 17 amino acids long. Germline values: CDR1 MDHEN, CDR2 SYDVKM.

The V gene is TRBV30, the J gene TRBJ2-3, with unresolved D. Germline V gives CDR1 GTSNPN, CDR2 SVGIG (reference sequence). The CDR3 runs to 13 residues. V dropped 5 bases and J dropped 0 bases, with 9 bases sitting between them. As DNA, the CDR3 is TGTGCCTGGGCTCCCGGGAGCACAGATACGCAGTATTTT. It yields the protein CAWAPGSTDTQYF.

This sequence joins TRBV5-1 and TRBJ1-3, with 8 bases that match TRBD1. Per germline, CDR1 SGHRS and CDR2 YFSETQ. CDR3 length: 18 amino acids. Germline trimming cut 1 base from V and 4 bases from J; bases unmatched to any gene: 13. CDR3 sequence reads: CASSLSGQGGSGGNTIYF. Written as DNA, the CDR3 is TGCGCCAGCAGCTTGTCCGGACAGGGCGGTTCGGGAGGAAACACCATATATTTT.

V gene TRBV14 combines with J gene TRBJ1-1; D is uncertain. The V end was cut by 4 bases, the J end by 6 bases, with 15 bases between. Germline CDR1 and CDR2: SGHDN and FVKESK. This CDR3 region has 14 residues. The CDR3 is CASSRQGIGSEAFF. The CDR3 bases are TGTGCCAGCAGCCGACAAGGTATAGGATCTGAAGCTTTCTTT.